These T cell receptor beta chains were read from a single sample in a study of T cell responses to AZD1222 COVID-19 vaccine. Sequencing used immunoSEQ multiplex PCR; TCRdb keeps in-frame clones, though not all of them. The table shows approximately 180,000 clones, with 88% occurring only once. The specimen comprised peripheral blood, sampled on day 0 of AZD1222 vaccination. The source of these receptors is an adult in good health. The CDR3 runs from the conserved cysteine through the conserved F or W. The D gene is left open where the match is weak. The size entry is marked missing in some rows and otherwise reads once, few, many or a size class.

j_call: TRBJ2-2; clone_size: .; d_call: TRBD1; v_call: TRBV2; cdr3_aa: CASSEGTGGAELFF; cdr3_nt: TGTGCCAGCAGCGAGGGGACAGGCGGCGCGGAGCTGTTTTTT
j_call: TRBJ1-1; clone_size: .; d_call: TRBD1; v_call: TRBV7-2; cdr3_aa: CASSYQGAGAFF; cdr3_nt: TGTGCCAGCAGCTACCAGGGGGCGGGGGCTTTCTTT
j_call: TRBJ1-2; clone_size: .; d_call: .; v_call: TRBV14; cdr3_aa: CASSQRPTVHGYTF; cdr3_nt: TGTGCCAGCAGCCAACGACCGACAGTCCATGGCTACACCTTC
j_call: TRBJ1-3; clone_size: .; d_call: .; v_call: TRBV6-5; cdr3_aa: CASSYSKPGAGNTIYF; cdr3_nt: TGTGCCAGCAGTTACTCGAAACCAGGGGCAGGAAACACCATATATTTT
j_call: TRBJ2-7; clone_size: once; d_call: TRBD1; v_call: TRBV30; cdr3_aa: CAWTGTGEGEQYF; cdr3_nt: TGTGCCTGGACCGGGACAGGGGAAGGGGAGCAGTACTTC
j_call: TRBJ2-1; clone_size: .; d_call: .; v_call: TRBV13; cdr3_aa: CASSREGDEQFF; cdr3_nt: TGTGCCAGCAGCCGCGAGGGGGATGAGCAGTTCTTC
j_call: TRBJ1-5; clone_size: .; d_call: .; v_call: TRBV7-2; cdr3_aa: CASSLDGRNNQPQHF; cdr3_nt: TGTGCCAGCAGCTTAGACGGCAGAAACAATCAGCCCCAGCATTTT
j_call: TRBJ2-7; clone_size: .; d_call: .; v_call: TRBV7-2; cdr3_aa: CASSGRDLPYEQYF; cdr3_nt: TGTGCCAGCAGCGGCAGGGATCTTCCCTACGAGCAGTACTTC
j_call: TRBJ2-2; clone_size: .; d_call: .; v_call: TRBV5-1; cdr3_aa: CASSRGALGTGELFF; cdr3_nt: TGCGCCAGCAGCCGCGGGGCACTCGGCACCGGGGAGCTGTTTTTT
j_call: TRBJ1-1; clone_size: .; d_call: .; v_call: TRBV3-1/TRBV3-2; cdr3_aa: CASSLQGEDTEAFF; cdr3_nt: TGTGCCAGCAGCCTCCAGGGCGAGGACACTGAAGCTTTCTTT
j_call: TRBJ2-5; clone_size: .; d_call: .; v_call: TRBV3-1/TRBV3-2; cdr3_aa: CASSQGGTEYQETQYF; cdr3_nt: TGTGCCAGCAGCCAGGGGGGGACAGAGTACCAAGAGACCCAGTACTTC
j_call: TRBJ2-1; clone_size: once; d_call: TRBD1; v_call: TRBV19; cdr3_aa: CASSTRQGNEQFF; cdr3_nt: TGTGCCAGTAGTACTCGACAGGGCAATGAGCAGTTCTTC
j_call: TRBJ1-1; clone_size: .; d_call: .; v_call: TRBV5-5; cdr3_aa: CASNKRTANTEAFF; cdr3_nt: TGTGCCAGCAACAAAAGGACAGCGAACACTGAAGCTTTCTTT
j_call: TRBJ1-1; clone_size: .; d_call: .; v_call: TRBV4-1; cdr3_aa: CASSRMGLNTEAFF; cdr3_nt: TGCGCCAGCAGCCGCATGGGGCTGAACACTGAAGCTTTCTTT
j_call: TRBJ1-3; clone_size: .; d_call: .; v_call: TRBV10-3; cdr3_aa: CAISEGGRQGNTIYF; cdr3_nt: TGTGCCATCAGTGAGGGGGGCAGGCAGGGAAACACCATATATTTT
j_call: TRBJ2-5; clone_size: few; d_call: .; v_call: TRBV5-6; cdr3_aa: CASSLDRVETQYF; cdr3_nt: TGTGCCAGCAGCTTGGACAGGGTAGAGACCCAGTACTTC
j_call: TRBJ2-2; clone_size: once; d_call: .; v_call: TRBV7-3; cdr3_aa: CASSLQLDTGELFF; cdr3_nt: TGTGCCAGCAGCTTACAGTTGGACACCGGGGAGCTGTTTTTT
j_call: TRBJ2-7; clone_size: .; d_call: .; v_call: TRBV6-4; cdr3_aa: CASIEAEAYEQYF; cdr3_nt: TGTGCCAGCATTGAGGCAGAAGCCTACGAGCAGTACTTC
j_call: TRBJ2-1; clone_size: .; d_call: .; v_call: TRBV11-3; cdr3_aa: CASTMRGGANEQFF; cdr3_nt: TGTGCCAGCACCATGCGTGGGGGGGCGAATGAGCAGTTCTTC
j_call: TRBJ1-1; clone_size: .; d_call: .; v_call: TRBV5-1; cdr3_aa: CASSPGGRDPAFF; cdr3_nt: TGCGCCAGCAGCCCAGGAGGCAGGGACCCAGCTTTCTTT
j_call: TRBJ2-5; clone_size: .; d_call: TRBD1; v_call: TRBV6-5; cdr3_aa: CASTQDRAQETQYF; cdr3_nt: TGTGCCAGCACCCAAGACAGGGCTCAAGAGACCCAGTACTTC
j_call: TRBJ1-5; clone_size: .; d_call: TRBD1; v_call: TRBV2; cdr3_aa: CASSADRVLGPQHF; cdr3_nt: TGTGCCAGCAGTGCGGACAGGGTCTTGGGGCCCCAGCATTTT
j_call: TRBJ1-1; clone_size: .; d_call: TRBD1; v_call: TRBV5-1; cdr3_aa: CASSALGGQTSNTEAFF; cdr3_nt: TGCGCCAGCAGCGCCTTAGGGGGACAGACATCGAACACTGAAGCTTTCTTT
j_call: TRBJ1-2; clone_size: .; d_call: .; v_call: TRBV4-2; cdr3_aa: CASSQDMGARGYTF; cdr3_nt: TGTGCCAGCAGCCAAGATATGGGGGCTCGGGGCTACACCTTC
j_call: TRBJ2-5; clone_size: .; d_call: .; v_call: TRBV3-1/TRBV3-2; cdr3_aa: CASSQGILEVETQYF; cdr3_nt: TGTGCCAGCAGCCAAGGGATCCTAGAAGTAGAGACCCAGTACTTC
j_call: TRBJ1-2; clone_size: .; d_call: .; v_call: TRBV30; cdr3_aa: CAWGTLLFPNYGYTF; cdr3_nt: TGTGCCTGGGGGACTCTCCTCTTTCCTAACTATGGCTACACCTTC
j_call: TRBJ1-3; clone_size: .; d_call: TRBD1; v_call: TRBV4-2; cdr3_aa: CASSSGTGTSGNTIYF; cdr3_nt: TGTGCCAGCAGCTCTGGGACAGGAACCTCTGGAAACACCATATATTTT